The 6 T cell receptor beta chains below were found in one sample sequenced in a study of blood T cell repertoires in COVID-19. Clones were read by immunoSEQ multiplex PCR, and TCRdb kept only the in-frame ones, dropping some. The sample gives roughly 130,000 clones, 80% to 90% of which show up once; about 10% is in the top ten. The specimen sequenced was peripheral blood. The receptors here all came from a man between 60 and 75 years old with active or convalescent COVID-19.

The rearrangement links TRBV7-6 to TRBJ2-7, with TRBD1 matching 9 bases. Germline CDR1 SGHVS, CDR2 FNYEAQ. V trimming: 0 bases; J trimming: 6 bases; junction bases outside the gene matches: 9. The CDR3 has 16 residues. CDR3: CASSLAPGQGSSEQYF. CDR3 bases: TGTGCCAGCAGCTTAGCGCCGGGACAGGGATCGTCCGAGCAGTACTTC.

This chain uses TRBV27 with TRBJ1-2; 10 nucleotides line up with TRBD1. V trimming: 6 bases; J trimming: 6 bases; junction bases outside the gene matches: 22. Germline CDR1 MNHEY, CDR2 SMNVEV (reference sequence). This CDR3 contains 19 residues. The CDR3 loop is CASSRRPDRGLGIVNGYTF. In DNA form, the CDR3 reads TGTGCCAGCAGCCGCCGGCCCGACAGGGGGCTAGGGATAGTGAATGGCTACACCTTC.

The chain uses TRBV24-1 and TRBJ2-7; 9 bases align to TRBD1. The CDR3 length is 16 residues. V lost 4 bases and J lost 0; bases outside the gene matches: 6. CDR1 and CDR2 from the germline V gene are KGHDR and SFDVKD. The CDR3 region has the DNA TGTGCCACCAGTGAGGCCGGGACAGGGAGCTCCTACGAGCAGTACTTC. Translating it yields CATSEAGTGSSYEQYF.

V is TRBV15 and J is TRBJ1-3; D is unclear. This CDR3 is 15 amino acids long. Germline CDR1 LNHNV, CDR2 YYDKDF (reference sequence). V was trimmed by 0 bases and J by 4 bases, leaving 10 bases between them. CDR3 region: CATSRDVGRGNTIYF. The CDR3, as DNA: TGTGCCACCAGCAGAGACGTTGGGAGGGGAAACACCATATATTTT.

This chain joins TRBV5-1 and TRBJ2-7, with TRBD2 identical over 9 bases. Germline loops: CDR1 SGHRS, CDR2 YFSETQ. The CDR3 sequence is 16 residues long. V shed 0 bases and J 2 bases; nucleotides not matched to a gene: 6. The CDR3 reads CASSLVALAGTYEQYF. Written as DNA, the CDR3 is TGCGCCAGCAGCTTGGTCGCCCTAGCGGGAACCTACGAGCAGTACTTC.

The chain links TRBV5-8 to TRBJ2-1, with a tentative D call TRBD1 (6 bases). The CDR3 is made up of 15 amino acids. V gave up 0 bases and J gave up 3 bases, with 10 bases separating them. Germline values: CDR1 SGHTS, CDR2 YDEGEE. CDR3: CASSLGTADYNEQFF. The CDR3 nucleotides read TGTGCCAGCAGCTTGGGGACAGCGGACTACAATGAGCAGTTCTTC.